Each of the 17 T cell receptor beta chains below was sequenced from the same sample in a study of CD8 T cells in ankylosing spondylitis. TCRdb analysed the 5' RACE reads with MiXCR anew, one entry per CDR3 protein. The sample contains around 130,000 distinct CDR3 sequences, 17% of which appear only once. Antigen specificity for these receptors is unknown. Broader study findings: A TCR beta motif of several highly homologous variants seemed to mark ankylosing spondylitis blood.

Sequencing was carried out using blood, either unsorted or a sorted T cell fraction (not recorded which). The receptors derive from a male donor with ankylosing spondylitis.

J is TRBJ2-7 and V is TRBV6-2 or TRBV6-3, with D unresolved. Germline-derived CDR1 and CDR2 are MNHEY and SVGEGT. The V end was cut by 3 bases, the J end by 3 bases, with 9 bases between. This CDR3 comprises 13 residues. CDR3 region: CASSYVRGYEQYF. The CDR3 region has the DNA TGTGCCAGCAGTTATGTTAGAGGCTACGAGCAGTACTTC.

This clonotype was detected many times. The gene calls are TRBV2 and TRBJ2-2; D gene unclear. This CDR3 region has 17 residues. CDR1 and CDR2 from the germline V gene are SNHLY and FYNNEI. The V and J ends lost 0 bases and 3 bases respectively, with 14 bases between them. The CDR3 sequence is CASSEALPGLDTGELFF. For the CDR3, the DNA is TGTGCCAGCAGTGAAGCGCTACCGGGCCTGGACACCGGGGAGCTGTTTTTT.

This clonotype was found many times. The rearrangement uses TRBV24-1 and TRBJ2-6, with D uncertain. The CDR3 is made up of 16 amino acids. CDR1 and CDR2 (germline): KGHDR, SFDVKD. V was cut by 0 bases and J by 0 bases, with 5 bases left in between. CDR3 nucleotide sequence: TGTGCCACCAGTGATTTGAAGAACTCTGGGGCCAACGTCCTGACTTTC. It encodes CATSDLKNSGANVLTF.

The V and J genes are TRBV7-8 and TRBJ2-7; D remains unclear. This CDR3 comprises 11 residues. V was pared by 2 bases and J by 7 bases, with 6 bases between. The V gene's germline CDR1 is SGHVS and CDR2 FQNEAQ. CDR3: CASSLRHEQYF. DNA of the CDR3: TGTGCCAGCAGCTTACGCCATGAGCAGTACTTC.

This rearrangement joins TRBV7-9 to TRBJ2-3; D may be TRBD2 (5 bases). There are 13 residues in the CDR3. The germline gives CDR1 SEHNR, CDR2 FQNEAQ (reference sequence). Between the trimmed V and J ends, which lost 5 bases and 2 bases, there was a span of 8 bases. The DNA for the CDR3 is TGTGCCAGCAGCCTCGACTACACAGATACGCAGTATTTT. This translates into CASSLDYTDTQYF.

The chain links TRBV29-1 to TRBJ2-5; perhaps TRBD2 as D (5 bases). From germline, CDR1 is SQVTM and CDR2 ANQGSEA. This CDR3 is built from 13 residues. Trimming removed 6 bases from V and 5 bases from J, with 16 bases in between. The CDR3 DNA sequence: TGCAGCGTCCCTGAAGCGGTTAGGGAGACCCAGTACTTC. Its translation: CSVPEAVRETQYF.

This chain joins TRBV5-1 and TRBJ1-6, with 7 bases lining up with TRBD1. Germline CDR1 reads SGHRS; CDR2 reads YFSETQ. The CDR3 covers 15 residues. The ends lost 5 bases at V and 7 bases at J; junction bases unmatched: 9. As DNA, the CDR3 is TGCGCCAGCAGTCAGGCCCAGGGGGGCAATTCACCCCTCCACTTT. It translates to CASSQAQGGNSPLHF. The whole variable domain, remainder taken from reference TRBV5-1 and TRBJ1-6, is KAGVTQTPRYLIKTRGQQVTLSCSPISGHRSVSWYQQTPGQGLQFLFEYFSETQRNKGNFPGRFSGRQFSNSRSEMNVSTLELGDSALYLCASSQAQGGNSPLHFGNGTRLTVT.

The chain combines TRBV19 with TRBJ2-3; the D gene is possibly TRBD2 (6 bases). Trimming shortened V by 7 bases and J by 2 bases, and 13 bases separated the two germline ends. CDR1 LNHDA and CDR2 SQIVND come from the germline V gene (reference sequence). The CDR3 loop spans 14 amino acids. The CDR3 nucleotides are TGTGCCAGTACTCGGACGGGAGCCACAGATACGCAGTATTTT. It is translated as CASTRTGATDTQYF.

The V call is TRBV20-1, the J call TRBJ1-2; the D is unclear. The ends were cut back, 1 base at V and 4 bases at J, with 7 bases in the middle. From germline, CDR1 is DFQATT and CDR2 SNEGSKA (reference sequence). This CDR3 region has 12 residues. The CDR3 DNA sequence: TGCAGTGCTAGAGGAGGGAGCTATGGCTACACCTTC. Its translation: CSARGGSYGYTF.

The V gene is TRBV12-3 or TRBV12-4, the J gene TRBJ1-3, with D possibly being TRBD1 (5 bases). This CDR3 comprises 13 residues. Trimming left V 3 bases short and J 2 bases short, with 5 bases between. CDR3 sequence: CASSLGAGNTIYF. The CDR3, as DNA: TGTGCCAGCAGTTTGGGGGCTGGAAACACCATATATTTT.

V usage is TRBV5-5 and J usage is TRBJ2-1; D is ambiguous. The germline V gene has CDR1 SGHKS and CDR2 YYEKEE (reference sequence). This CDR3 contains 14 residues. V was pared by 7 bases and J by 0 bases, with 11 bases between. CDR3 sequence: CASSWYRSYNEQFF. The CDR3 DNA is TGTGCCAGCTCCTGGTACCGCTCCTACAATGAGCAGTTCTTC.

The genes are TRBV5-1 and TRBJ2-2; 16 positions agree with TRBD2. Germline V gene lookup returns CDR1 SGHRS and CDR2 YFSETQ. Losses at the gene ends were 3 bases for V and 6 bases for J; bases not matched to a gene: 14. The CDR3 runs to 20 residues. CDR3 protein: CASSSTGTSGRALVSGELFF. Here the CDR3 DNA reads TGCGCCAGCAGCTCAACAGGGACTAGCGGGAGGGCGCTCGTTTCCGGGGAGCTGTTTTTT.

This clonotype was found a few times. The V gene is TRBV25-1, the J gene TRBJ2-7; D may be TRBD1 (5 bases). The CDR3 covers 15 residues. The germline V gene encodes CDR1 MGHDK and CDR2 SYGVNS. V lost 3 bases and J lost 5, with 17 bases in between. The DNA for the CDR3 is TGTGCCAGCAGTGATAGTGGACACGGCATAGACGAGCAGTACTTC. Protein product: CASSDSGHGIDEQYF.

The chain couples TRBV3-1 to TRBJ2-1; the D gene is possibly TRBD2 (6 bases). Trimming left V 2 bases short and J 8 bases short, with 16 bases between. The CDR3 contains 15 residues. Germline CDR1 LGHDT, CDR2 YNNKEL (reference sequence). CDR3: CASSQWEEGWDEQFF. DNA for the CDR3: TGTGCCAGCAGCCAATGGGAGGAAGGTTGGGATGAGCAGTTCTTC.

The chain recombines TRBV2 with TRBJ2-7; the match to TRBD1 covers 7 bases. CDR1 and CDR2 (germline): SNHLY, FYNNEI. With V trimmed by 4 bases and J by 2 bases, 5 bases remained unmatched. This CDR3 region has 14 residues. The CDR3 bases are TGTGCCAGCAGTGGGGACAGTAAAACCTACGAGCAGTACTTC. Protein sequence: CASSGDSKTYEQYF.

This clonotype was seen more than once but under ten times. The chain's CDR3 is CASSAPERGRLYNEQFF. CDR3 coding DNA: TGTGCCAGCAGCGCTCCCGAACGCGGGAGGCTCTACAATGAGCAGTTCTTC. J is TRBJ2-1 and V is TRBV9; 8 nucleotides align to TRBD2. Unmatched junction bases numbered 11, after V lost 3 bases and J lost 3 bases. From germline, CDR1 is SGDLS and CDR2 YYNGEE. This CDR3 region has 17 residues.

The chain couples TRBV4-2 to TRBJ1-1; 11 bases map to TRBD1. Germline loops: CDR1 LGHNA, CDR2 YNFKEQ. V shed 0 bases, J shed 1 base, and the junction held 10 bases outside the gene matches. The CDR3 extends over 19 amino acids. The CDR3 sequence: CASSQDVRGQGVGNTEAFF. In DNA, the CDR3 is TGTGCCAGCAGCCAAGACGTCAGGGGACAGGGGGTTGGGAACACTGAAGCTTTCTTT.